The clone carrying this TCR beta chain was counted ten times or more. The unsorted libraries were generated from a total of 2 million PBMCs, which had been stored in RNAlater at -80 C. The sample is drawn from a study of neurological immune-mediated disorders. The cDNA came from 5'RACE, which used 10-nucleotide random UMIs. Over 180 million TCR-beta sequences (from 15-18 subjects) were yielded by each sequencing run. In TCRdb, the 5' RACE reads were re-called with MiXCR into one record per CDR3 protein. The sample carries about 48,000 distinct CDR3 sequences, 10% recorded once. The receptor comes from a woman between 35 and 50 years old with HTLV-1-associated myelopathy (HAM/TSP). Source material: PBMCs.

CDR3: CATSDRLQGTDTQYF. The CDR3 DNA reads TGTGCCACCAGTGACCGACTACAGGGCACAGATACGCAGTATTTT. The rearrangement joins TRBV24-1 to TRBJ2-3; D could derive from TRBD1 or TRBD2 (5 bases each). Trimming removed 4 bases at V and 1 base at J, with 11 bases between. Germline-derived CDR1 and CDR2 are KGHDR and SFDVKD. There are 15 residues in the CDR3.